The next 9 T cell receptor beta chains were all read from a single sample in a study of graft-versus-host responses after intestinal transplantation. The antigens for these receptors are not known. Sequencing was performed with immunoSEQ multiplex PCR; in TCRdb, only in-frame clones are kept and a portion is missing. The sample gives around 78,000 clones, over 75% of which show up once; 7.5% to 8.5% is in the top ten. The material was unstimulated CD8+ T cells sorted from spleen or lymph node cells, obtained before transplant. These receptors came from a human donor who was the organ donor for an intestinal transplant.

This clone showed up just a few times. The chain is built from TRBV4-1 and TRBJ1-3; D is uncertain. The V and J ends lost 2 bases and 4 bases respectively, with 6 bases between them. This CDR3 comprises 13 residues. Germline CDR1 reads MGHRA; CDR2 reads YSYEKL. CDR3 DNA: TGCGCCAGCAGCCAAACATACGGAAACACCATATATTTT. Its translation is CASSQTYGNTIYF.

The chain uses TRBV5-4 and TRBJ1-1; D not certain. This CDR3 contains 11 residues. The V end lost 1 base, the J end lost 8 bases, and 6 bases lay between the germline ends. Germline lookup yields CDR1 SGHNT and CDR2 YYREEE (reference sequence). The CDR3, as DNA: TGTGCCAGCAGCTTGAACCGAGAAGCTTTCTTT. As protein: CASSLNREAFF.

V gene TRBV10-2 combines with J gene TRBJ1-1; D unresolved. Germline CDR1 reads WSHSY; CDR2 reads SAAADI. There are 15 residues in the CDR3. V lost 0 bases and J lost 1, with 9 bases in between. The CDR3 sequence is CASSESFSRNTEAFF. CDR3 sequence (DNA): TGCGCCAGCAGTGAGTCGTTCTCCAGGAACACTGAAGCTTTCTTT.

The chain is built from TRBV5-6 and TRBJ2-1, with 13 nucleotides matching TRBD2. The V gene end was trimmed by 7 bases and the J gene end by 7 bases; junction bases not matched to a gene: 2. The CDR3 is 13 residues long. Looked up from germline, CDR1 is SGHDT and CDR2 is YYEEEE. CDR3 amino acids: CASETSGGNEQFF. In DNA, the CDR3 is TGTGCCAGCGAGACTAGCGGGGGGAATGAGCAGTTCTTC.

The rearrangement links TRBV10-2 to TRBJ2-1, with unresolved D. Trimming removed 4 bases at V and 4 bases at J, with 5 bases between. Germline CDR1 is WSHSY and CDR2 is SAAADI. CDR3 length: 12 amino acids. This CDR3 reads CASSGLYNEQFF. The DNA of the CDR3 is TGCGCCAGCAGTGGACTGTACAATGAGCAGTTCTTC.

The chain's CDR3 is CSVGGQGNEQFF. As DNA, the CDR3 is TGCAGCGTTGGGGGACAGGGCAATGAGCAGTTCTTC. This chain joins TRBV29-1 and TRBJ2-1; 9 positions match TRBD1. CDR1 SQVTM and CDR2 ANQGSEA come from the germline V gene. The CDR3 sequence is 12 residues long. V was clipped by 4 bases and J by 6 bases; unmatched bases: 1.

This clone was observed a single time. The rearrangement joins TRBV4-2 to TRBJ1-2; tentative D call: TRBD1 (5 bases). Per germline, CDR1 LGHNA and CDR2 YNFKEQ. Trimming stripped 6 bases from V and 4 bases from J, with 15 bases between. This CDR3 contains 14 residues. In nucleotides, the CDR3 is TGTGCCAGCAGGGTCATCGGGGCCCCCTATGGCTACACCTTC. It translates to CASRVIGAPYGYTF.

The chain employs TRBV7-6 and TRBJ2-1; D gene uncertain. V lost 2 bases to trimming and J lost 4 bases, with 18 bases between them. Germline V CDR1 and CDR2: SGHVS, FNYEAQ. The CDR3 is made up of 17 amino acids. This chain's CDR3 is CASSLFDVGLLYNEQFF. The CDR3 DNA follows: TGTGCCAGCAGCTTATTCGACGTAGGGCTATTGTACAATGAGCAGTTCTTC.

There are a few counts of this clone. The chain has TRBV6-1 and TRBJ1-4, with D possibly being TRBD1 (6 bases). Germline CDR1 MNHNS, CDR2 SASEGT. The length of the CDR3 is 15 residues. V was clipped by 2 bases and J by 8 bases, with 15 bases between them. DNA for the CDR3: TGTGCCAGCAGTGAATTCGGGGGCAGTGGCGAAAAACTGTTTTTT. As protein: CASSEFGGSGEKLFF.